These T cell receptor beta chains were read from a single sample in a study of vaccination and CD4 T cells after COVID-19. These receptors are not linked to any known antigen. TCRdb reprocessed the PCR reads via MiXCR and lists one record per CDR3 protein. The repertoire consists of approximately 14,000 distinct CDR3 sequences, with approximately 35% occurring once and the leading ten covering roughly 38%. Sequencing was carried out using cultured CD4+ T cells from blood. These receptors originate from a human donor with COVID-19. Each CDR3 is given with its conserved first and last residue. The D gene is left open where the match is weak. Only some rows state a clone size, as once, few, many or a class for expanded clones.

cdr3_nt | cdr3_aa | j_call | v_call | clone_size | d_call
TGTGCCAGCAGCCCGACTTCCTATGGGGAGCTGTTTTTT | CASSPTSYGELFF | TRBJ2-2 | TRBV11-2 | - | -
TGTGCCAGCAGCTTAACCCGGGTGGGCAGGCCCGGACCCCACAATGAGCAGTTCTTC | CASSLTRVGRPGPHNEQFF | TRBJ2-1 | TRBV7-3 | - | -
TGTGCCAGCAGGGGGACACTGAACACTGAAGCTTTCTTT | CASRGTLNTEAFF | TRBJ1-1 | TRBV2 | few | -
TGTGCCAGCAGCTTACAAGGGACTAGTGATGGCTACACCTTC | CASSLQGTSDGYTF | TRBJ1-2 | TRBV7-9 | few | -
TGTGCCAGCAGCTTGGACAGGAGAGCTAGCACAGATACGCAGTATTTT | CASSLDRRASTDTQYF | TRBJ2-3 | TRBV7-9 | - | TRBD1
TGTGCCAGCAGCTTAGTTCAGGGTCGTGGCTACACCTTC | CASSLVQGRGYTF | TRBJ1-2 | TRBV7-6 | few | -
TGTGCCAGCAGAGAAAGGAACAGGGGGAGTGAAAAACTGTTTTTT | CASRERNRGSEKLFF | TRBJ1-4 | TRBV6-1 | few | TRBD1
TGTGCCAGCAGTTTTGATCTGGGGTTGAACACTGAAGCTTTCTTT | CASSFDLGLNTEAFF | TRBJ1-1 | TRBV12-3/TRBV12-4 | - | -
TGTGCCAGCAGTTACTCGAGGCGTACGAACACCGGGGAGCTGTTTTTT | CASSYSRRTNTGELFF | TRBJ2-2 | TRBV6-5 | few | -
TGTGCCAGCAGCTTACAGGGGGCGAACACTGAAGCTTTCTTT | CASSLQGANTEAFF | TRBJ1-1 | TRBV11-3 | - | TRBD1
TGCAGTGCCACCCAGGGACCCGGGGGGAATGGCTACACCTTC | CSATQGPGGNGYTF | TRBJ1-2 | TRBV20-1 | few | -
TGTGCCAGTAGTATAATCGAAAGGGGCAATCAGCCCCAGCATTTT | CASSIIERGNQPQHF | TRBJ1-5 | TRBV19 | - | -
TGTGCCAGCAGTTGGTCGGGGGCGGGCACTGAAGCTTTCTTT | CASSWSGAGTEAFF | TRBJ1-1 | TRBV6-5 | few | -
TGTGCCAGCACCCCAGCGGATCCGGGCAAAGGCAATCAGCCCCAGCATTTT | CASTPADPGKGNQPQHF | TRBJ1-5 | TRBV21-1 | - | -
TGCAGTGCTAGCCCTAGCGGGCCCCAAGAGACCCAGTACTTC | CSASPSGPQETQYF | TRBJ2-5 | TRBV20-1 | few | TRBD2
TGTGCCAGCAGTGTAGATAGCAATCAGCCCCAGCATTTT | CASSVDSNQPQHF | TRBJ1-5 | TRBV6-1 | few | -
TGTGCCAGCAGCCCGGCAGGGTCCGACCAGCCCCAGCATTTT | CASSPAGSDQPQHF | TRBJ1-5 | TRBV7-2 | - | -
TGTGCCAGCAGCGGCGTAGGGCCTAATGAAAAACTGTTTTTT | CASSGVGPNEKLFF | TRBJ1-4 | TRBV9 | - | -
TGTGCCAGCAGTTTGCAACAGTCCTACGAGCAGTACTTC | CASSLQQSYEQYF | TRBJ2-7 | TRBV12-3/TRBV12-4 | - | -
TGTGCCAGCAGTGTAGAACAGCGACTTAACACTGAAGCTTTCTTT | CASSVEQRLNTEAFF | TRBJ1-1 | TRBV6-4 | - | -
TGTGCCAGCAGTGAAAGTGGACAGTACGGGGAGACCCAGTACTTC | CASSESGQYGETQYF | TRBJ2-5 | TRBV25-1 | - | -
TGTGCCAGCAGTGATAGGACAGTCCCGGCCACTGAAGCTTTCTTT | CASSDRTVPATEAFF | TRBJ1-1 | TRBV6-1 | - | -
TGCGCCAGCAGCCGGGACCTCCTCGGGGGGCAGTACTTC | CASSRDLLGGQYF | TRBJ2-7 | TRBV10-1 | - | -
TGTGCCAGCAGCTCGTCAGGGGGGGCGTACGAGCAGTACTTC | CASSSSGGAYEQYF | TRBJ2-7 | TRBV7-8 | - | -
TGTGCCAGCAGTGCCCTCAGGGGAAGCTATGGCTACACCTTC | CASSALRGSYGYTF | TRBJ1-2 | TRBV6-1 | - | -
TGTGCCAGCAGTCGATTACTCCCGAGCACCGGGGAGCTGTTTTTT | CASSRLLPSTGELFF | TRBJ2-2 | TRBV2 | - | -
TGTGCCAGCAGCTTACTACGGGGTGGTTTCTACGAGCAGTACTTC | CASSLLRGGFYEQYF | TRBJ2-7 | TRBV11-3 | few | -
TGTGCCACCAGCAGAGATCAGTTCACGTCTCGCACAGATACGCAGTATTTT | CATSRDQFTSRTDTQYF | TRBJ2-3 | TRBV15 | - | -
TGCAGTGTGAGAAAAGGGGGAACTGAAGCTTTCTTT | CSVRKGGTEAFF | TRBJ1-1 | TRBV20-1 | few | -
TGCAGCGTTGATAGGGGTTCTGAAGCTTTCTTT | CSVDRGSEAFF | TRBJ1-1 | TRBV29-1 | - | -